These 32 T cell receptor beta chains came from one sample sequenced in a study of blood T cell repertoires in COVID-19. Clones were sequenced by immunoSEQ multiplex PCR, and TCRdb holds only the in-frame ones, with some missing. The top ten hold 0.95% of the sample, which has about 210,000 clones, around four fifths seen once. Sequenced material: peripheral blood. These receptors were collected from a man in his 60s with COVID-19, enrolled during active disease.

This chain uses TRBV7-3 with TRBJ2-7; D remains ambiguous. Per germline, CDR1 SGHTA and CDR2 FQGTGA. V shed 5 bases and J shed 5 bases, with 13 bases lying between them. CDR3 length: 13 residues. CDR3 DNA sequence: TGTGCCAGCAGCCTTGGTCCGGTGGACGAGCAGTACTTC. Protein product: CASSLGPVDEQYF.

The gene calls are TRBV7-2 and TRBJ1-4; D gene ambiguous. The germline CDR1 and CDR2 sequences are SGHTA and FQGNSA. The V end was cut by 2 bases, the J end by 0 bases, with 7 bases between. The CDR3 sequence is 15 residues long. The CDR3 spells CASSLQRSTNEKLFF. The CDR3 DNA follows: TGTGCCAGCAGCTTACAGCGGTCAACTAATGAAAAACTGTTTTTT.

This clone occurred once. The J gene is TRBJ2-3, the V gene TRBV6-2 or TRBV6-3; 10 bases are shared with TRBD1. There are 16 residues in the CDR3. Trimming removed 0 bases from V and 5 bases from J; junction bases left unmatched: 5. Germline assignment: CDR1 MNHEY and CDR2 SVGEGT. The CDR3 DNA sequence: TGTGCCAGCAGTTACTCAGAGGGACAGGGGATAGATACGCAGTATTTT. Translated, it gives CASSYSEGQGIDTQYF.

The gene calls are TRBV7-2 and TRBJ2-1, with 7 bases fitting TRBD1. V was pared by 4 bases and J by 4 bases, with 10 bases of the junction left unmatched. There are 16 residues in the CDR3. Looked up from germline, CDR1 is SGHTA and CDR2 is FQGNSA. This chain's CDR3 is CASSWVWDSPYNEQFF. DNA of the CDR3: TGTGCCAGCAGCTGGGTGTGGGACAGTCCGTACAATGAGCAGTTCTTC.

The CDR3 spells CASSQDYGQIGGNTIYF. The DNA for the CDR3 is TGCGCCAGCAGCCAAGACTACGGACAGATCGGTGGAAACACCATATATTTT. This sequence joins TRBV4-1 and TRBJ1-3, with D perhaps matching TRBD1 (6 bases). V gave up 0 bases and J gave up 3 bases, with 15 bases separating them. The CDR3 totals 17 residues. Germline lookup yields CDR1 MGHRA and CDR2 YSYEKL.

The rearrangement joins TRBV18 to TRBJ2-1; perhaps TRBD1 as D (6 bases). The CDR3 runs 15 residues. V was trimmed by 0 bases and J by 7 bases, leaving 13 bases between them. Germline V gene sequence: CDR1 KGHSH, CDR2 LQKENI. CDR3 sequence (DNA): TGTGCCAGCTCACCACCGAACAGGGTGGGAAATGAGCAGTTCTTC. It specifies CASSPPNRVGNEQFF.

This chain connects TRBV7-2 to TRBJ2-1, with a weak D call TRBD1 (6 bases). The V end was cut by 5 bases, the J end by 4 bases, with 15 bases between. This CDR3 has 15 amino acids. Germline lookup yields CDR1 SGHTA and CDR2 FQGNSA. As DNA, the CDR3 is TGTGCCAGCAGCCAATTGGGGGCAGCTTACAATGAGCAGTTCTTC. Its translation: CASSQLGAAYNEQFF.

J is TRBJ2-1 and V is TRBV21-1; the table's D call, TRBD1, has no DNA check behind it. TRBV21-1 is labeled a pseudogene. The CDR3 has 13 residues. The CDR3 bases are TGTGCCAGCAGACTCCTACAGGGACCCAAGCAGTTCTTC. Translation gives CASRLLQGPKQFF.

As to this clone: The same CDR3 is also encoded by other DNA sequences in this sample. V gene TRBV7-9 combines with J gene TRBJ1-2, with 7 positions matching TRBD1. J was trimmed by 3 bases and V by 3 bases; bases with no gene match: 1. The CDR3 consists of 13 residues. The germline CDR1 and CDR2 sequences are SEHNR and FQNEAQ (reference sequence). CDR3 sequence (DNA): TGTGCCAGCAGCTTCGGACAGGACTATGGCTACACCTTC. It yields the protein CASSFGQDYGYTF. The whole variable domain, filled in from reference TRBV7-9 and TRBJ1-2, reads DTGVSQNPRHKITKRGQNVTFRCDPISEHNRLYWYRQTLGQGPEFLTYFQNEAQLEKSRLLSDRFSAERPKGSFSTLEIQRTEQGDSAMYLCASSFGQDYGYTFGSGTRLTVV.

This clone has only one observation. The rearrangement joins TRBV7-9 to TRBJ1-2; TRBD1 agrees at 8 bases. Germline V gene data show CDR1 as SEHNR and CDR2 as FQNEAQ (reference sequence). The length of the CDR3 is 14 residues. V lost 2 bases, J lost 7 bases, and 6 bases stayed unmatched. As DNA, the CDR3 is TGTGCCAGCAGCTTAAGGTCAGGGGGCACTGGCTACACCTTC. Translated: CASSLRSGGTGYTF.

This chain connects TRBV3-1 (or the pseudogene TRBV3-2) to TRBJ1-3, with D unresolved. The CDR3 has 16 residues. V was cut by 4 bases and J by 0 bases, with 13 bases left in between. Germline V gives CDR1 LGHDT, CDR2 YNNKEL (reference sequence). The CDR3, as DNA: TGTGCCAGCAGCCCTCTTTCGGGGTTCTCTGGAAACACCATATATTTT. Translation: CASSPLSGFSGNTIYF.

V gene TRBV19 combines with J gene TRBJ2-7, with D maybe TRBD1 (6 bases). CDR1 is LNHDA and CDR2 is SQIVND in the germline V gene (reference sequence). The CDR3 length is 14 residues. Trimming took 5 bases from V and 8 from J, leaving 19 bases between them. DNA of the CDR3: TGTGCCAGTAGTGAAGGATCCGGGACATATAAGCAGTACTTC. Residues: CASSEGSGTYKQYF.

The rearrangement links TRBV7-9 to TRBJ1-1, with a possible D match to TRBD1 (6 bases). V was clipped by 0 bases and J by 5 bases, with 13 bases between them. The germline gives CDR1 SEHNR, CDR2 FQNEAQ (reference sequence). The CDR3 loop spans 15 amino acids. CDR3 in DNA: TGTGCCAGCAGCTTAGCTAGGGGGATGGGGACTGAAGCTTTCTTT. It yields the protein CASSLARGMGTEAFF.

This clone came up once. This chain links TRBV4-3 with TRBJ1-3; D gene uncertain. This CDR3 is 13 amino acids long. Germline assignment: CDR1 LGHNA and CDR2 YSLEER. V lost 6 bases and J lost 0, with 6 bases in between. The chain's CDR3 is CASRADSGNTIYF. The CDR3 DNA follows: TGCGCCAGCAGGGCAGACTCTGGAAACACCATATATTTT.

This clone was observed a handful of times. The chain couples TRBV7-9 to TRBJ1-1; D might be TRBD1 (5 bases). The CDR3 is made up of 16 amino acids. From germline, CDR1 is SEHNR and CDR2 FQNEAQ (reference sequence). V was pared by 1 base and J by 1 base, with 13 bases between. As DNA, the CDR3 is TGTGCCAGCAGCTTAGTAGGCAGGGCCCAGAACACTGAAGCTTTCTTT. This encodes CASSLVGRAQNTEAFF.

The genes are TRBV19 and TRBJ1-5, with a weak D call TRBD1 (6 bases). The CDR3 consists of 15 residues. Germline V lookup: CDR1 LNHDA, CDR2 SQIVND (reference sequence). V gave up 4 bases and J gave up 0 bases, with 10 bases separating them. The CDR3 bases are TGTGCCAGTAGTAGGGGGGGCCGTAGCAATCAGCCCCAGCATTTT. This gives the protein CASSRGGRSNQPQHF.

This sequence joins TRBV6-5 and TRBJ1-2; D is uncertain. Germline-derived CDR1 and CDR2 are MNHEY and SVGAGI. V gave up 9 bases and J gave up 3 bases, with 8 bases separating them. The CDR3 is 11 amino acids. The CDR3 bases are TGTGCCAGTGGGCAGCACTATGGCTACACCTTC. Amino acid sequence: CASGQHYGYTF.

The gene calls are TRBV18 and TRBJ2-3; D possibly corresponds to TRBD2 (6 bases). Germline CDR1 and CDR2: KGHSH and LQKENI. Trimming left V 0 bases short and J 2 bases short, with 12 bases between. The CDR3 sequence is 16 residues long. This CDR3 reads CASSPPASAFTDTQYF. CDR3 in DNA: TGTGCCAGCTCACCACCGGCTAGCGCTTTCACAGATACGCAGTATTTT.

The V call is TRBV12-5, the J call TRBJ1-2, with D maybe TRBD1 (6 bases). The CDR3 contains 13 residues. Germline CDR1 is LGHNT and CDR2 is FRNRAP. The ends were cut back, 1 base at V and 7 bases at J, with 10 bases in the middle. The CDR3 protein is CASGLGQGTGYTF. For the CDR3, the DNA is TGTGCTAGTGGTTTGGGCCAGGGGACTGGCTACACCTTC. Drawing the rest from reference TRBV12-5 and TRBJ1-2, the complete variable domain is DARVTQTPRHKVTEMGQEVTMRCQPILGHNTVFWYRQTMMQGLELLAYFRNRAPLDDSGMPKDRFSAEMPDATLATLKIQPSEPRDSAVYFCASGLGQGTGYTFGSGTRLTVV.

The rearrangement links TRBV3-1 (or the pseudogene TRBV3-2) to TRBJ1-5, with 10 positions matching TRBD1. CDR3 length equals 15 residues. Germline CDR1 reads LGHDT; CDR2 reads YNNKEL (reference sequence). The V gene end was trimmed by 6 bases and the J gene end by 2 bases; junction bases not matched to a gene: 4. CDR3 nucleotide sequence: TGTGCCAGCAGTCTCGGGACAGGGGGCAATCAGCCCCAGCATTTT. This translates into CASSLGTGGNQPQHF.

For this clone: Distinct nucleotide sequences in the sample also encode this CDR3. The V gene is TRBV12-3 or TRBV12-4, the J gene TRBJ1-2; weak D call: TRBD1 (5 bases). This CDR3 region has 12 residues. V lost 8 bases to trimming and J lost 3 bases, with 10 bases between them. This chain's CDR3 is CASAWGDYGYTF. The CDR3, as DNA: TGTGCCAGCGCGTGGGGGGACTATGGCTACACCTTC.

The chain carries TRBV2 and TRBJ1-3; perhaps TRBD1 as D (5 bases). Germline V gives CDR1 SNHLY, CDR2 FYNNEI. The V gene lost 2 bases and the J gene lost 0 bases, with 11 bases spanning the gap. This CDR3 comprises 16 residues. This chain's CDR3 is CASSERGLPSGNTIYF. DNA for the CDR3: TGTGCCAGCAGTGAAAGGGGACTCCCCTCTGGAAACACCATATATTTT.

The chain combines TRBV14 with TRBJ2-2; D call uncertain. V was shortened by 0 bases and J by 0 bases, with 11 bases between the two germline ends. There are 17 residues in the CDR3. In germline, CDR1 is SGHDN, CDR2 FVKESK. The CDR3 DNA reads TGTGCCAGCAGCCAAGATACTGCTATGACGAACACCGGGGAGCTGTTTTTT. Protein: CASSQDTAMTNTGELFF.

This chain links TRBV10-3 with TRBJ1-5, with 9 bases fitting TRBD1. The V gene end was trimmed by 3 bases and the J gene end by 10 bases; junction bases not matched to a gene: 13. The germline V gene has CDR1 ENHRY and CDR2 SYGVKD. This CDR3 is 16 amino acids long. The CDR3 spells CAISDSSGQGYSPQHF. CDR3 in DNA: TGTGCCATCAGTGACTCCTCGGGACAGGGCTACTCCCCCCAGCATTTT.

The chain has TRBV7-2 and TRBJ2-5; TRBD2 matches at 9 bases. Germline V gives CDR1 SGHTA, CDR2 FQGNSA. J lost 5 bases, V lost 2 bases, and 12 bases had no gene match. The CDR3 loop spans 17 amino acids. CDR3 residues: CASSLISGLAFRETQYF. In DNA form, the CDR3 reads TGTGCCAGCAGCTTAATCTCGGGACTAGCATTTAGGGAGACCCAGTACTTC. The entire variable domain, with the rest obtained from reference TRBV7-2 and TRBJ2-5, is as follows: GAGVSQSPSNKVTEKGKDVELRCDPISGHTALYWYRQSLGQGLEFLIYFQGNSAPDKSGLPSDRFSAERTGGSVSTLTIQRTQQEDSAVYLCASSLISGLAFRETQYFGPGTRLLVL.

V gene TRBV2 combines with J gene TRBJ1-5, with D perhaps matching TRBD1 (5 bases). Germline V gene sequence: CDR1 SNHLY, CDR2 FYNNEI. The CDR3 loop spans 14 amino acids. V gave up 2 bases and J gave up 4 bases, with 9 bases separating them. The CDR3 sequence is CASSEWGRNQPQHF. The CDR3 DNA follows: TGTGCCAGCAGTGAATGGGGCAGGAATCAGCCCCAGCATTTT. Full variable domain (outside the CDR3, taken from reference TRBV2 and TRBJ1-5): EPEVTQTPSHQVTQMGQEVILRCVPISNHLYFYWYRQILGQKVEFLVSFYNNEISEKSEIFDDQFSVERPDGSNFTLKIRSTKLEDSAMYFCASSEWGRNQPQHFGDGTRLSIL.

The chain couples TRBV6-4 to TRBJ1-2, with 10 bases fitting TRBD1. Germline loops: CDR1 MRHNA, CDR2 SNTAGT. After removal of 5 bases from V and 5 bases from J, the junction contained 5 bases not matched to a gene. The CDR3 extends over 14 amino acids. The CDR3 spells CASSFGTGDYGYTF. The CDR3 DNA sequence: TGTGCCAGCAGTTTTGGGACAGGGGATTATGGCTACACCTTC.

The CDR3 loop is CASSQEFDSSYSNQPQHF. The CDR3 nucleotides read TGTGCCAGCAGCCAAGAGTTTGACAGTTCTTATAGCAATCAGCCCCAGCATTTT. This chain uses TRBV4-2 with TRBJ1-5, with a weak D call TRBD1 (5 bases). In germline, CDR1 is LGHNA, CDR2 YNFKEQ. The CDR3 totals 18 residues. V was shortened by 0 bases and J by 0 bases, with 15 bases between the two germline ends.

This CDR3 is CASSPSEGGNEKLFF. DNA of the CDR3: TGTGCCAGCTCACCATCGGAGGGCGGTAATGAAAAACTGTTTTTT. The rearrangement links TRBV18 to TRBJ1-4, with D hard to call. The CDR3 extends over 15 amino acids. CDR1 KGHSH and CDR2 LQKENI come from the germline V gene. V was cut by 2 bases and J by 4 bases, with 11 bases left in between. Complete variable domain (other parts from reference TRBV18 and TRBJ1-4): NAGVMQNPRHLVRRRGQEARLRCSPMKGHSHVYWYRQLPEEGLKFMVYLQKENIIDESGMPKERFSAEFPKEGPSILRIQQVVRGDSAAYFCASSPSEGGNEKLFFGSGTQLSVL.

The chain joins TRBV6-6 to TRBJ2-1, with 8 nucleotides matching TRBD1. Germline V gene sequence: CDR1 MNHNY, CDR2 SVGAGI (reference sequence). The CDR3 has 14 amino acids. Losses at the gene ends were 6 bases for V and 8 bases for J; bases not matched to a gene: 9. CDR3 sequence: CASSRGQGGDEQFF. The CDR3 bases are TGTGCCAGCAGCCGAGGACAGGGTGGGGATGAGCAGTTCTTC.

Concerning this clone itself: The junction and the germline gene differ at one end; a read error may be behind it. V is TRBV18 and J is TRBJ2-1; no reliable D call. There are 13 residues in the CDR3. Germline V gives CDR1 KGHSH, CDR2 LQKENI. The CDR3 sequence: CASSSYSDNEQFF. DNA for the CDR3: TGTGCCAGCTCATCTTACTCCGACAATGAGCAGTTCTTC.

The rearrangement joins TRBV28 to TRBJ1-2, with 9 positions matching TRBD1. Trimming at V came to 4 bases and at J to 0 bases, leaving 12 bases not matched to a gene. CDR3 size: 18 residues. Looked up from germline, CDR1 is MDHEN and CDR2 is SYDVKM. CDR3 in DNA: TGTGCCAGCAGTTCACCAGGCCGGGACAGGGTAGCTAACTATGGCTACACCTTC. Protein product: CASSSPGRDRVANYGYTF.